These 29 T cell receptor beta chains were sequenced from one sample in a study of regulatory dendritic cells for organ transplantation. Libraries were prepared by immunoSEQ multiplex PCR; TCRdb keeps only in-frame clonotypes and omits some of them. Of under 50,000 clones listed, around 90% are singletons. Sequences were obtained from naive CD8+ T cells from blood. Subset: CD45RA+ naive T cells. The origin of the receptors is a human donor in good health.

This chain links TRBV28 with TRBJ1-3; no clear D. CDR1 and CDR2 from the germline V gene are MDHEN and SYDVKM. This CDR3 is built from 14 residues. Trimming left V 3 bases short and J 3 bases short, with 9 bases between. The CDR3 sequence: CASSFRLGGNTIYF. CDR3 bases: TGTGCCAGCAGTTTTCGGCTAGGTGGAAACACCATATATTTT. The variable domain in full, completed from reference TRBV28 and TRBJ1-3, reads DVKVTQSSRYLVKRTGEKVFLECVQDMDHENMFWYRQDPGLGLRLIYFSYDVKMKEKGDIPEGYSVSREKKERFSLILESASTNQTSMYLCASSFRLGGNTIYFGEGSWLTVV.

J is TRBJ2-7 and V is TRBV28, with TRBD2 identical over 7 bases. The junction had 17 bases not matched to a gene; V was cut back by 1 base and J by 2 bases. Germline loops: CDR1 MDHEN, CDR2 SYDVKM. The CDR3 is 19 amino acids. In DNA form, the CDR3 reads TGTGCCAGCAGTTTATCGCCTGCTCAGCTTAGCGGGCGACCCTACGAGCAGTACTTC. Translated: CASSLSPAQLSGRPYEQYF.

CDR3 protein: CASSFDAGRGEQFF. In nucleotides, the CDR3 is TGTGCCAGCAGCTTTGATGCAGGACGGGGGGAGCAGTTCTTC. V is TRBV7-3 and J is TRBJ2-1, with D possibly TRBD2 on 6 matching bases. Trimming removed 3 bases from V and 10 bases from J, with 16 bases in between. This CDR3 spans 14 amino acids. Per germline, CDR1 SGHTA and CDR2 FQGTGA.

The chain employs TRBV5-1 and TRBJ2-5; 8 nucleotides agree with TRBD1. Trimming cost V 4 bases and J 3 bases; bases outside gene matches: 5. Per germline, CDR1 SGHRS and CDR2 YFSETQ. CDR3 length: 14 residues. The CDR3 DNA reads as TGCGCCAGCAGCCCGGACAGGGTAGAAGAGACCCAGTACTTC. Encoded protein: CASSPDRVEETQYF.

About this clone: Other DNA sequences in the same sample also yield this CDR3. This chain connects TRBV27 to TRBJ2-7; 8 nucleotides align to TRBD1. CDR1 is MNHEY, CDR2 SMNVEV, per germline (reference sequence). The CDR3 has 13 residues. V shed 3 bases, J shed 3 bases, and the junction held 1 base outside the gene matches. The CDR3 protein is CASSFGQGYEQYF. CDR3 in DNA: TGTGCCAGCAGTTTCGGACAGGGCTACGAGCAGTACTTC.

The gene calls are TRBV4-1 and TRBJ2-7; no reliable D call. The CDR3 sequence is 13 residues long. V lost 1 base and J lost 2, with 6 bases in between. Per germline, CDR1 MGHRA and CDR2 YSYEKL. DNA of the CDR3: TGCGCCAGCAGCCAAGCAATTACCTACGAGCAGTACTTC. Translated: CASSQAITYEQYF.

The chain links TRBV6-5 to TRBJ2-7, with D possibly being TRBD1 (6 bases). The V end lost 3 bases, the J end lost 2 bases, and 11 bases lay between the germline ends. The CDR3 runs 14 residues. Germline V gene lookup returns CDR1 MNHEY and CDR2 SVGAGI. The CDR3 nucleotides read TGTGCCAGCAGTTATTTGGCAGGGGCCTACGAGCAGTACTTC. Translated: CASSYLAGAYEQYF.

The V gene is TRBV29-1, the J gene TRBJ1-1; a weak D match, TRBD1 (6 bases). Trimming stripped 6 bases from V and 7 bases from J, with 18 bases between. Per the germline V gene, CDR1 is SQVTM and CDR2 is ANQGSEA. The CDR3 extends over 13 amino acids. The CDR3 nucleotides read TGCAGCGTAGGGGACATTTACGACTTTGAAGCTTTCTTT. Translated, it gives CSVGDIYDFEAFF.

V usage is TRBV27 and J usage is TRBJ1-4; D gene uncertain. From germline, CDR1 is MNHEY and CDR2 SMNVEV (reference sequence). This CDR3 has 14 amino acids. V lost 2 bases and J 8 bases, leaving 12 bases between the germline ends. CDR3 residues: CASSLGGGQEKLFF. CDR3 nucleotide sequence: TGTGCCAGCAGTTTAGGTGGAGGGCAGGAAAAACTGTTTTTT.

CDR3 region: CASSLPTSAEQFF. The CDR3 DNA sequence: TGTGCCAGCAGCCTACCAACTAGTGCTGAGCAGTTCTTC. This chain joins TRBV28 and TRBJ2-1, with TRBD2 as a possible D gene (5 bases). V was trimmed by 6 bases and J by 9 bases, leaving 15 bases between them. There are 13 residues in the CDR3. Germline assignment: CDR1 MDHEN and CDR2 SYDVKM.

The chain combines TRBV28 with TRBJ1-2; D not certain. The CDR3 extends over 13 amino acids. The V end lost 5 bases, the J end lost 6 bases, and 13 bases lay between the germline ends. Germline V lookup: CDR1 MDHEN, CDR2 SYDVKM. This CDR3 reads CASSTTQTDGYTF. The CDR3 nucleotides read TGTGCCAGCAGTACCACTCAAACGGATGGCTACACCTTC.

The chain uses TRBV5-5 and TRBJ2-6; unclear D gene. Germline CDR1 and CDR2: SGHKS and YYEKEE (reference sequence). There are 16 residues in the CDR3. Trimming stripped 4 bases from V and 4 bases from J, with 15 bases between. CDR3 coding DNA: TGTGCCAGCAGCACGGTTATTGGCGCCGGGGCCAACGTCCTGACTTTC. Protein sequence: CASSTVIGAGANVLTF.

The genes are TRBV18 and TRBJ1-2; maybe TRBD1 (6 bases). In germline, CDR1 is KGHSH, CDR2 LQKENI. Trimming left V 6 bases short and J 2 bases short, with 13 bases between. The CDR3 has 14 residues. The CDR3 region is CASSLDSTNYGYTF. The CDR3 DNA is TGTGCCAGCTCCCTGGACAGCACCAACTATGGCTACACCTTC.

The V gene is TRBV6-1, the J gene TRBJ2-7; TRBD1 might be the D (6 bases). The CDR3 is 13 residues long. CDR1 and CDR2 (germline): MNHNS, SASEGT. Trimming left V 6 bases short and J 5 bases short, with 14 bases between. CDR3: CASSPQGIHEQYF. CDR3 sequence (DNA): TGTGCCAGCAGCCCCCAGGGGATCCACGAGCAGTACTTC.

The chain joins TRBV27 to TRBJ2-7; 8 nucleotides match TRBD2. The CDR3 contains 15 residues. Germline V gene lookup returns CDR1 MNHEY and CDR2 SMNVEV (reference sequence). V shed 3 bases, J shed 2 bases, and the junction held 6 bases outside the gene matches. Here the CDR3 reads CASSLAGLGTYEQYF. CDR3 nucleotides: TGTGCCAGCAGTTTGGCGGGACTAGGTACCTACGAGCAGTACTTC.

CDR3 DNA: TGTGCCAGCAGAGGACAGGGAACTTACGAGCAGTACTTC. Its translation is CASRGQGTYEQYF. The V call is TRBV28, the J call TRBJ2-7, with 8 bases that match TRBD1. Germline V lookup: CDR1 MDHEN, CDR2 SYDVKM. The CDR3 has 13 residues. V dropped 6 bases and J dropped 4; count of bases not matched to a gene: 5. Based on the CDR3 plus reference TRBV28 and TRBJ2-7, the full variable domain is DVKVTQSSRYLVKRTGEKVFLECVQDMDHENMFWYRQDPGLGLRLIYFSYDVKMKEKGDIPEGYSVSREKKERFSLILESASTNQTSMYLCASRGQGTYEQYFGPGTRLTVT.

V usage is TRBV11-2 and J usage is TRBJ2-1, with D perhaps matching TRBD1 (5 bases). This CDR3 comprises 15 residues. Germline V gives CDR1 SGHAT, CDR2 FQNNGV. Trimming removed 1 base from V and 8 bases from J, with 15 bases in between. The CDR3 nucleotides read TGTGCCAGCAGCTTAGTCGCAGGGTTTTTCGATGAGCAGTTCTTC. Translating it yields CASSLVAGFFDEQFF. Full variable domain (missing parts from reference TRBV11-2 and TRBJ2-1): EAGVAQSPRYKIIEKRQSVAFWCNPISGHATLYWYQQILGQGPKLLIQFQNNGVVDDSQLPKDRFSAERLKGVDSTLKIQPAKLEDSAVYLCASSLVAGFFDEQFFGPGTRLTVL.

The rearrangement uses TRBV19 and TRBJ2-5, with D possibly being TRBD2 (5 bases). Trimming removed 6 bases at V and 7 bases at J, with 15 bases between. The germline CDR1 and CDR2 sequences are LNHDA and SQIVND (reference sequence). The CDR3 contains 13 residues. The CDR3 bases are TGTGCCAGTAGGCCAGACTTGAGCGGGACCCAGTACTTC. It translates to CASRPDLSGTQYF.

Here the CDR3 reads CASSRSDGGSYEQYF. CDR3 bases: TGTGCCAGCAGCCGCAGTGACGGGGGTAGCTACGAGCAGTACTTC. The chain links TRBV7-6 to TRBJ2-7, with TRBD2 as a possible D gene (6 bases). This CDR3 is built from 15 residues. Germline lookup yields CDR1 SGHVS and CDR2 FNYEAQ. The V and J ends lost 5 bases and 3 bases respectively, with 17 bases between them.

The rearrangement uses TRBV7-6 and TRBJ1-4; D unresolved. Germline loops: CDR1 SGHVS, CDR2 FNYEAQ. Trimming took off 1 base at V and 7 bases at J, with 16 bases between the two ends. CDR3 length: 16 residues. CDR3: CASSLEVGNSGEKLFF. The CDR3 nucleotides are TGTGCCAGCAGCTTAGAAGTTGGGAACTCGGGTGAAAAACTGTTTTTT.

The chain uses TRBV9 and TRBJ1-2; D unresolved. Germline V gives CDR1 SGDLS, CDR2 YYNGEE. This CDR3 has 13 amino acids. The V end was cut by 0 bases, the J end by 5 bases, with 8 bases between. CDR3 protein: CASSVVTDYGYTF. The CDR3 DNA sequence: TGTGCCAGCAGCGTAGTAACGGATTATGGCTACACCTTC.

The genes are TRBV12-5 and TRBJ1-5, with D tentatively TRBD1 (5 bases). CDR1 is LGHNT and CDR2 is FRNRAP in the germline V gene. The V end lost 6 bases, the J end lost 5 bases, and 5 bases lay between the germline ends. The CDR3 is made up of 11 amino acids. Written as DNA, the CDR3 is TGTGCTAGTGGACAGGATCAGCCCCAGCATTTT. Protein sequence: CASGQDQPQHF.

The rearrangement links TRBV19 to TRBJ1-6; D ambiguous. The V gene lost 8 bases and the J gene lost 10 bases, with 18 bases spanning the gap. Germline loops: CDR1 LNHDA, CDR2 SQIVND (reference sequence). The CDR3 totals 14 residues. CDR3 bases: TGTGCCAGTGGCTTGGGAGGGCTAGGATCACCCCTCCACTTT. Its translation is CASGLGGLGSPLHF.

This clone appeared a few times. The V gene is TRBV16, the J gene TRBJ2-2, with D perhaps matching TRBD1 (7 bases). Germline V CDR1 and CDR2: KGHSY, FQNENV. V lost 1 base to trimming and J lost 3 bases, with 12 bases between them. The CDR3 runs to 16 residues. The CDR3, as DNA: TGTGCCAGCAGCCAATTCACAGGGGACTACACCGGGGAGCTGTTTTTT. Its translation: CASSQFTGDYTGELFF.

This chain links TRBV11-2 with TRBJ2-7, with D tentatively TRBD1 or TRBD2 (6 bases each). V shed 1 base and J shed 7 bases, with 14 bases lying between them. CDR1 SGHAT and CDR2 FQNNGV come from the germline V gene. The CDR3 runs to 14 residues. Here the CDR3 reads CASSLVFTGREQYF. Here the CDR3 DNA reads TGTGCCAGCAGCTTAGTTTTCACAGGGAGGGAGCAGTACTTC.

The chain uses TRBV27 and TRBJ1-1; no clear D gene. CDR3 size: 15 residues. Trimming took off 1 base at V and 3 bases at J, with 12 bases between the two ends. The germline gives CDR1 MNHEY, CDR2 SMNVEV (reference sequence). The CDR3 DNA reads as TGTGCCAGCAGTTTATTGACGGCGGTTGACACTGAAGCTTTCTTT. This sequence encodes CASSLLTAVDTEAFF.

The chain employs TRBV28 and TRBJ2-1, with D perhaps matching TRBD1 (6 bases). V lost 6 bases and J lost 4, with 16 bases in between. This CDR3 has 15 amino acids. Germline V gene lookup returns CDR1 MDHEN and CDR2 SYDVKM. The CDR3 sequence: CASSPPDRLYNEQFF. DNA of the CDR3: TGTGCCAGCAGCCCACCCGACAGGTTATACAATGAGCAGTTCTTC.

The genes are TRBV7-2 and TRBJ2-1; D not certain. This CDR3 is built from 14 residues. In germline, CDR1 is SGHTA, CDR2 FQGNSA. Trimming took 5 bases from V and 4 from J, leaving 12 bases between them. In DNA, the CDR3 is TGTGCCAGCAGCACCACGGACGGGTACAATGAGCAGTTCTTC. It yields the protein CASSTTDGYNEQFF.

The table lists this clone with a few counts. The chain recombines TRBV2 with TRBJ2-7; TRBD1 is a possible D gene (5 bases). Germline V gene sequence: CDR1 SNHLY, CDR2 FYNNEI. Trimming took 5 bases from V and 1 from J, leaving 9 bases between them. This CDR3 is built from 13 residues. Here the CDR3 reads CASSLTVSYEQYF. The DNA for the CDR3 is TGTGCCAGCAGTCTGACAGTATCCTACGAGCAGTACTTC.